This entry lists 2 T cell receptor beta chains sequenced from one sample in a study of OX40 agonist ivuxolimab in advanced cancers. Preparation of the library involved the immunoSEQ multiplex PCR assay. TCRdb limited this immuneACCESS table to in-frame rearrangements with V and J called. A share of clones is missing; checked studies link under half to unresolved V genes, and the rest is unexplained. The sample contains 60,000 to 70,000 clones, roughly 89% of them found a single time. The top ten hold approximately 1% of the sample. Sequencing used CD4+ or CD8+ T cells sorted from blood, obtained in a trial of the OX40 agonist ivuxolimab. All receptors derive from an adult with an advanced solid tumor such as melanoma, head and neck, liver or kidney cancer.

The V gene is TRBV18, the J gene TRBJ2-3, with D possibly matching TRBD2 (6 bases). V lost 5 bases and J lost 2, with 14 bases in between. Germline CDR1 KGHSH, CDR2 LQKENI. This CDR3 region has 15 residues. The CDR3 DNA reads TGTGCCAGCTCAGGACGGAGGGAGGCCACAGATACGCAGTATTTT. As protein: CASSGRREATDTQYF.

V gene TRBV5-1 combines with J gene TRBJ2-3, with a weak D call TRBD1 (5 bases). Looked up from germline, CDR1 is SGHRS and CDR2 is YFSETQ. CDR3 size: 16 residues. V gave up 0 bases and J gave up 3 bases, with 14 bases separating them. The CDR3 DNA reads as TGCGCCAGCAGCTTGGCCAATGGGGCGTTGACAGATACGCAGTATTTT. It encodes CASSLANGALTDTQYF.